One and the same sample provided the 30 T cell receptor beta chains below, sequenced in a study of Graves' ophthalmopathy and Graves' hyperthyroidism. RNA transcripts served as template for amplifying TCR beta CDR3 sequences. Investigators did first-round RT-PCR with HTBI primers, then second-round multiplex PCR. TCRdb processed the multiplex PCR reads anew with MiXCR; each CDR3 protein has one entry. The sample has 200,000 to 250,000 distinct CDR3 sequences; about a fifth are singletons. The sequenced sample consisted of peripheral blood. These receptors all come from a woman in her fifties or sixties with Graves' ophthalmopathy.

At least ten counts were recorded for this clonotype. This chain uses TRBV6-5 with TRBJ1-6, with D possibly matching TRBD1 (6 bases). The germline V gene encodes CDR1 MNHEY and CDR2 SVGAGI. The CDR3 sequence is 15 residues long. Trimming cost V 7 bases and J 2 bases, with 12 bases left between them. The CDR3 sequence is CASKTGFPYNSPLHF. In nucleotides, the CDR3 is TGTGCCAGCAAAACAGGGTTCCCCTATAATTCACCCCTCCACTTT.

Here the CDR3 reads CASSRQRGQGEGYGYTF. The DNA of the CDR3 is TGTGCCAGCAGCCGCCAGAGGGGACAGGGGGAAGGGTATGGCTACACCTTC. The V gene is TRBV11-2, the J gene TRBJ1-2; the match to TRBD1 covers 11 bases. V shed 5 bases and J 5 bases; nucleotides not matched to a gene: 13. Per the germline V gene, CDR1 is SGHAT and CDR2 is FQNNGV. This CDR3 comprises 17 residues.

This clonotype was recorded at least ten times. This chain connects TRBV20-1 to TRBJ2-7, with TRBD2 matching over 7 bases. V gave up 6 bases and J gave up 2 bases; unmatched junction bases: 13. Germline CDR1 is DFQATT and CDR2 is SNEGSKA (reference sequence). The CDR3 contains 15 residues. The CDR3 bases are TGCAGTGCCGTAACCACGGGACTATTGGCCTACGAGCAGTACTTC. Translated, it gives CSAVTTGLLAYEQYF.

This clonotype came up many times. The genes are TRBV9 and TRBJ2-7; 10 bases line up with TRBD1. CDR1 SGDLS and CDR2 YYNGEE come from the germline V gene. The CDR3 consists of 12 residues. J lost 9 bases, V lost 3 bases, and 3 bases had no gene match. The CDR3 here is CASSADRGPQYF. CDR3 bases: TGTGCCAGCAGCGCTGACAGGGGGCCGCAGTACTTC.

This clonotype has at least ten counts. This may stem from a read error, because a much larger clone lies one nucleotide away. This CDR3 is CASSYSVLGRRAYGYTF. In DNA form, the CDR3 reads TGTGCCAGCAGTTACTCGGTCCTAGGACGGCGAGCCTATGGCTACACCTTC. The chain couples TRBV6-5 to TRBJ1-2; D remains unclear. Germline V lookup: CDR1 MNHEY, CDR2 SVGAGI. CDR3 length: 17 residues. V gave up 0 bases and J gave up 4 bases, with 18 bases separating them.

Points on this clonotype: One end of the junction is discordant with germline, which a read error may explain. V usage is TRBV14 and J usage is TRBJ2-7; weak D call: TRBD2 (6 bases). Germline assignment: CDR1 SGHDN and CDR2 FVKESK. CDR3 length: 14 amino acids. The CDR3, as DNA: TGTGCCAGCAGCCCCGGGACCGGAGGGTTTAGTTGGCACTTC. It yields the protein CASSPGTGGFSWHF.

This clonotype was picked up many times. This CDR3 is CASSLRAGMDPGELFF. CDR3 nucleotides: TGTGCCAGCAGCTTAAGGGCGGGCATGGATCCCGGGGAGCTGTTTTTT. This chain uses TRBV11-2 with TRBJ2-2, with a weak D call TRBD2 (5 bases). In germline, CDR1 is SGHAT, CDR2 FQNNGV. CDR3 length: 16 amino acids. V dropped 2 bases and J dropped 6 bases, with 16 bases sitting between them.

This clonotype occurred many times. The J gene is TRBJ1-1, the V gene TRBV10-2, with D possibly TRBD1 on 5 matching bases. Trimming stripped 7 bases from V and 1 base from J, with 16 bases between. CDR1 WSHSY and CDR2 SAAADI come from the germline V gene. The CDR3 sequence is 15 residues long. The CDR3 is CASTYRDGQNTEAFF. DNA of the CDR3: TGCGCCAGCACTTACCGGGACGGCCAGAACACTGAAGCTTTCTTT.

The chain is built from TRBV12-3 or TRBV12-4 and TRBJ1-2, with a tentative D call TRBD1 (5 bases). The CDR3 has 13 amino acids. Trimming pared 5 bases from V and 4 bases from J, leaving 11 bases between. This CDR3 reads CASSQGRAYGYTF. The CDR3 DNA reads as TGTGCCAGCAGTCAGGGTCGGGCCTATGGCTACACCTTC.

This clonotype was recorded many times. V and J are TRBV28 and TRBJ1-3; D remains ambiguous. The CDR3 is made up of 16 amino acids. Trimming pared 8 bases from V and 4 bases from J, leaving 21 bases between. Germline assignment: CDR1 MDHEN and CDR2 SYDVKM. CDR3 region: CASVKGFRPGGNTIYF. In DNA, the CDR3 is TGTGCCAGCGTAAAGGGCTTTCGACCTGGGGGAAACACCATATATTTT.

The chain carries TRBV12-3 or TRBV12-4 and TRBJ1-2, with D possibly matching TRBD1 (5 bases). This CDR3 contains 13 residues. Trimming pared 2 bases from V and 3 bases from J, leaving 7 bases between. CDR3 protein: CASSLSTDYGYTF. For the CDR3, the DNA is TGTGCCAGCAGTTTATCGACAGACTATGGCTACACCTTC.

This clonotype was seen at least ten times. The chain recombines TRBV20-1 with TRBJ2-7, with D hard to call. The V end was cut by 6 bases, the J end by 4 bases, with 10 bases between. Germline CDR1 and CDR2: DFQATT and SNEGSKA (reference sequence). The CDR3 consists of 11 residues. The CDR3 DNA follows: TGCAGTGCCATCCCTATTTACGAGCAGTACTTC. This sequence encodes CSAIPIYEQYF.

This clonotype has ten or more counts. The rearrangement links TRBV6-1 to TRBJ2-2; TRBD2 matches 9 bases. Trimming took 1 base from V and 5 from J; bases not matched to a gene: 8. The CDR3 covers 17 residues. Germline V gene data show CDR1 as MNHNS and CDR2 as SASEGT. The CDR3 spells CASSEDTRAGGTGELFF. For the CDR3, the DNA is TGTGCCAGCAGTGAAGACACGAGAGCGGGAGGAACCGGGGAGCTGTTTTTT.

CDR3 amino acids: CASSLEAYTEQQYF. The DNA of the CDR3 is TGCGCCAGCAGCCTGGAGGCTTACACTGAGCAGCAGTACTTC. The V call is TRBV5-1, the J call TRBJ2-7; D is possibly TRBD2 (5 bases). Trimming cost V 4 bases and J 8 bases, with 19 bases left between them. The germline gives CDR1 SGHRS, CDR2 YFSETQ. The CDR3 contains 14 residues. Together with reference TRBV5-1 and TRBJ2-7, the CDR3 gives the full variable domain: KAGVTQTPRYLIKTRGQQVTLSCSPISGHRSVSWYQQTPGQGLQFLFEYFSETQRNKGNFPGRFSGRQFSNSRSEMNVSTLELGDSALYLCASSLEAYTEQQYFGPGTRLTVT.

This clonotype was recorded at least ten times. The chain joins TRBV10-3 to TRBJ1-1, with D possibly matching TRBD1 (5 bases). V lost 7 bases, J lost 5 bases, and 14 bases lay in between. Per germline, CDR1 ENHRY and CDR2 SYGVKD. This CDR3 is 13 amino acids long. The CDR3 is CAITPREGTEAFF. The CDR3 DNA follows: TGTGCCATCACCCCGAGGGAGGGGACTGAAGCTTTCTTT.

This clonotype was counted at least ten times. This sequence joins TRBV15 and TRBJ2-7, with D possibly being TRBD1 (5 bases). The V gene's germline CDR1 is LNHNV and CDR2 YYDKDF (reference sequence). The CDR3 runs 13 residues. Between the trimmed V and J ends, which lost 5 bases and 4 bases, there was a span of 12 bases. CDR3 nucleotides: TGTGCCACCAGCGTGGACACAGGTTACGAGCAGTACTTC. Its protein is CATSVDTGYEQYF.

The sample holds many counts of this clonotype. The V gene is TRBV12-3 or TRBV12-4, the J gene TRBJ2-7; TRBD2 matches 7 bases. The CDR3 covers 13 residues. With V trimmed by 3 bases and J by 4 bases, 3 bases remained unmatched. This CDR3 reads CASSLGGGYEQYF. DNA for the CDR3: TGTGCCAGCAGTTTGGGGGGGGGATACGAGCAGTACTTC.

V usage is TRBV3-1 and J usage is TRBJ1-2; the D is unclear. Germline CDR1 is LGHDT and CDR2 is YNNKEL (reference sequence). The germline V and J ends were trimmed by 1 base and 4 bases, with 10 bases remaining between them. CDR3 length equals 14 residues. Here the CDR3 DNA reads TGTGCCAGCAGCCAAGTGGGTTGGACCTATGGCTACACCTTC. Its translation: CASSQVGWTYGYTF.

On this clonotype itself: A much larger clone differs from this one at a single base, so this may be a read error. V usage is TRBV20-1 and J usage is TRBJ1-5; D may be TRBD1 (5 bases). Looked up from germline, CDR1 is DFQATT and CDR2 is SNEGSKA (reference sequence). The CDR3 covers 17 residues. V was pared by 3 bases and J by 0 bases, with 18 bases between. CDR3 sequence: CSASSVVGADSNQPQHF. The CDR3 nucleotides are TGCAGTGCTAGCTCAGTTGTAGGGGCGGATAGCAATCAGCCCCAGCATTTT.

This clonotype came up many times. One junction end does not reproduce the germline sequence, and a read error may be involved. V and J are TRBV6-7 and TRBJ2-6; no reliable D call. TRBV6-7 is filed as an ORF, its function uncertain. The CDR3 is made up of 21 amino acids. CDR3 nucleotide sequence: TGTACCAGCAGTTACTCGAGGTTGGGGTGGACCGGCCCGACTGGGGCCAACGTCCTGACTTTC. Translation gives CTSSYSRLGWTGPTGANVLTF.

This clonotype was seen repeatedly, ten times or more. The gene calls are TRBV6-1 and TRBJ1-2, with D uncertain. Between the trimmed V and J ends, which lost 1 base and 1 base, there was a span of 16 bases. This CDR3 region has 17 residues. Germline V CDR1 and CDR2: MNHNS, SASEGT. The CDR3 DNA follows: TGTGCCAGCAGTGAAGGGAATGGCGTTCCAAATAACTATGGCTACACCTTC. Translating it yields CASSEGNGVPNNYGYTF.

This clonotype was detected ten times or more. The CDR3 here is CASRRDSRNTEAFF. CDR3 DNA sequence: TGTGCCAGCAGGAGGGACAGCCGGAACACTGAAGCTTTCTTT. The chain joins TRBV6-2 or TRBV6-3 to TRBJ1-1; TRBD1 agrees at 7 bases. V lost 6 bases, J lost 1 base, and 5 bases stayed unmatched. The CDR3 contains 14 residues. Germline CDR1 MNHEY, CDR2 SVGEGT.

The rearrangement joins TRBV19 to TRBJ1-1; TRBD1 might be the D (5 bases). The germline V and J ends were trimmed by 9 bases and 11 bases, with 19 bases remaining between them. The CDR3 has 12 amino acids. Germline-derived CDR1 and CDR2 are LNHDA and SQIVND (reference sequence). In DNA form, the CDR3 reads TGTGCCAGCGGCGTCGCTCAGGGACGGGCTTTCTTT. This translates into CASGVAQGRAFF.

This clonotype was detected ten times or more. The chain couples TRBV12-3 or TRBV12-4 to TRBJ1-1; D unresolved. This CDR3 has 11 amino acids. Trimming took off 3 bases at V and 5 bases at J, with 4 bases between the two ends. The CDR3 coding sequence is TGTGCCAGCAGTTTGCAAACTGAAGCTTTCTTT. This codes for CASSLQTEAFF.

The chain has TRBV10-3 and TRBJ2-7; TRBD2 matches at 9 bases. Germline loops: CDR1 ENHRY, CDR2 SYGVKD. The CDR3 covers 15 residues. V lost 10 bases and J lost 1; bases outside the gene matches: 11. Here the CDR3 reads CATSAGGLASYEQYF. The CDR3 DNA is TGTGCCACCTCCGCGGGGGGACTAGCATCCTACGAGCAGTACTTC.

The chain uses TRBV9 and TRBJ1-2; D unclear. Trimming left V 4 bases short and J 8 bases short, with 15 bases between. The CDR3 extends over 13 amino acids. The germline gives CDR1 SGDLS, CDR2 YYNGEE. This CDR3 reads CASSQGLPRGYTF. The CDR3 DNA sequence: TGTGCCAGCAGCCAAGGGCTCCCCCGGGGCTACACCTTC.

As for this clonotype: One junction end disagrees with the germline gene, perhaps due to a read error. This rearrangement joins TRBV13 to TRBJ1-1, with D unclear. This CDR3 contains 15 residues. Germline V gene sequence: CDR1 PRHDT, CDR2 FYEKMQ (reference sequence). The CDR3 coding sequence is TGTGCCAGCAACTTTACCCTTTTGGGGAACACTGAAGATTTCTTT. Residues: CASNFTLLGNTEDFF.

The V call is TRBV7-2, the J call TRBJ2-2; 8 bases match TRBD1. The germline V gene has CDR1 SGHTA and CDR2 FQGNSA. The J segment lost 5 bases and the V segment lost 3 bases, leaving 5 bases of the junction unmatched. The CDR3 covers 15 residues. CDR3 loop: CASSFLDRVTGELFF. For the CDR3, the DNA is TGTGCCAGCAGCTTTTTGGACAGGGTTACCGGGGAGCTGTTTTTT. The whole variable domain, filled in from reference TRBV7-2 and TRBJ2-2, reads GAGVSQSPSNKVTEKGKDVELRCDPISGHTALYWYRQSLGQGLEFLIYFQGNSAPDKSGLPSDRFSAERTGGSVSTLTIQRTQQEDSAVYLCASSFLDRVTGELFFGEGSRLTVL.

About this clonotype: This may stem from a read error, because a much larger clone lies one nucleotide away. Given the absence of the conserved phenylalanine or tryptophan at the CDR3 end, a read error is likely. This chain uses TRBV10-3 with TRBJ2-7, with TRBD2 matching 8 bases. CDR3 length: 16 residues. The germline CDR1 and CDR2 sequences are ENHRY and SYGVKD. V shed 2 bases, J shed 4 bases, and the junction held 10 bases outside the gene matches. CDR3 coding DNA: TGTGCCATCAGTGAGGGGGTTTTAGCGGGACGGTACGAGCAGTACCTC. The encoded protein is CAISEGVLAGRYEQYL.

This clonotype was seen ten or more times. The chain recombines TRBV20-1 with TRBJ1-5; D is undetermined. The CDR3 runs to 12 residues. Per the germline V gene, CDR1 is DFQATT and CDR2 is SNEGSKA (reference sequence). V gave up 4 bases and J gave up 4 bases, with 8 bases separating them. The CDR3 sequence is CSAIVQNQPQHF. In DNA, the CDR3 is TGCAGTGCTATAGTTCAGAATCAGCCCCAGCATTTT.